The clone carrying this TCR beta chain was counted ten times or more. These data come from a study of T cell clonality in common variable immunodeficiency. TCRdb keeps only in-frame clones here, not all; method: immunoSEQ multiplex PCR. The specimen has about 52,000 clones, none found just once. Source material: peripheral blood mononuclear cells. The receptor's source is a person aged 18-70 years in good health.

CDR3 DNA (partial): TGCGCCAGCAGCCCGCAGGGGGTATCCACAGATACG. Amino acids: CASSPQGVSTDT. The entire CDR3 reads CASSPQGVSTDTQYF. The V and J genes are TRBV4-1 and TRBJ2-3, with 7 nucleotides matching TRBD1. The read ends 3 residues early relative to the CDR3; the germline J gene fills the gap. The ends lost 4 bases at V and 2 bases at J; junction bases unmatched: 6. The CDR3 has 15 residues. From germline, CDR1 is MGHRA and CDR2 YSYEKL.